These T cell receptor beta chains were read from a single sample in a study of response to subunit inactivated influenza vaccine. MiXCR, applied by TCRdb to the RT-PCR reads, yields one record per CDR3 protein. The sample carries more than 200,000 distinct CDR3 sequences, more than 10% recorded once. The sequencing here drew on non-naive T cells sorted from PBMCs, taken about 14 days before vaccination. The receptors stem from a man aged 50 or older who received an inactivated influenza vaccine. The CDR3 runs from the conserved cysteine through the conserved F or W. A D gene is named only where the DNA matches it firmly. Size is omitted from some rows. Given values are once, few, many or a class for expanded clones.

V,size,J,D,CDR3,DNA
TRBV4-3,-,TRBJ2-7,-,CASSQERSNRVYEQYF,TGCGCCAGCAGCCAAGAAAGGAGTAACAGGGTCTACGAGCAGTACTTC
TRBV29-1,many,TRBJ2-3,TRBD2,CSVKRGLDTQYF,TGCAGCGTAAAGCGGGGCCTAGATACGCAGTATTTT
TRBV4-3,-,TRBJ2-5,TRBD1,CASSQDIGRQGVSQYF,TGCGCCAGCAGCCAAGATATAGGCAGGCAGGGGGTGTCCCAGTACTTC
TRBV4-1,few,TRBJ1-5,TRBD1,CASNQRQGRNQPQHF,TGCGCCAGCAACCAACGACAGGGACGAAATCAGCCCCAGCATTTT
TRBV18,few,TRBJ1-2,TRBD1,CASSLQTTGGRSGGYTF,TGTGCCAGCTCACTTCAGACGACAGGGGGAAGATCAGGTGGCTACACCTTC
TRBV7-2,-,TRBJ1-3,-,CASSRLTSGNTIYF,TGTGCCAGCAGCCGACTCACCTCTGGAAACACCATATATTTT
TRBV6-5,-,TRBJ2-7,-,CASSTFRVYEQYF,TGTGCCAGCAGTACTTTCCGGGTCTACGAGCAGTACTTC
TRBV20-1,few,TRBJ2-5,TRBD2,CSGTGGQETQYF,TGCAGCGGGACGGGAGGCCAAGAGACCCAGTACTTC
TRBV7-3,few,TRBJ2-2,-,CASSTRESGELFF,TGTGCCAGCAGCACCCGGGAGTCCGGGGAGCTGTTTTTT
TRBV14,many,TRBJ2-1,TRBD2,CASSQLAGRSYNEQFF,TGTGCCAGCAGCCAATTAGCGGGCCGCTCCTACAATGAGCAGTTCTTC
TRBV2,many,TRBJ1-1,-,CASSEYRGRTEAFF,TGTGCCAGCAGTGAATATAGGGGAAGAACTGAAGCTTTCTTT
TRBV5-5,-,TRBJ2-5,-,CASSLVRGAVGQETQYF,TGTGCCAGCAGCTTGGTCCGTGGGGCAGTTGGCCAAGAGACCCAGTACTTC
TRBV20-1,many,TRBJ1-1,-,CSARDGGAGTEAFF,TGCAGTGCTAGAGACGGGGGCGCGGGGACTGAAGCTTTCTTT
TRBV18,few,TRBJ2-1,-,CASSPLGTEQFF,TGTGCCAGCTCACCACTCGGGACAGAGCAGTTCTTC
TRBV6-1,few,TRBJ2-7,-,CASSLQTYEQYF,TGTGCCAGCAGTCTACAGACCTACGAGCAGTACTTC
TRBV20-1,many,TRBJ1-1,TRBD1,CSATDRDTEAFF,TGCAGTGCTACGGACAGGGACACTGAAGCTTTCTTT
TRBV14,few,TRBJ2-1,TRBD2,CASSQLAGGGEQFF,TGTGCCAGCAGCCAACTAGCGGGGGGAGGTGAGCAGTTCTTC
TRBV27,many,TRBJ1-5,TRBD1,CASSLSQQGAGQPQHF,TGTGCCAGCAGTTTATCGCAACAGGGGGCTGGTCAGCCCCAGCATTTT
TRBV5-1,few,TRBJ2-7,TRBD1,CASSLGRGLNEQYF,TGCGCCAGCAGCTTGGGAAGGGGGCTGAACGAGCAGTACTTC
TRBV29-1,many,TRBJ2-3,TRBD2,CSVQTSGRTDTQYF,TGCAGCGTTCAGACTAGCGGGCGGACGGATACGCAGTATTTT
TRBV20-1,-,TRBJ2-5,-,CSARVARGTETQYF,TGCAGTGCTAGAGTAGCCAGGGGCACGGAGACCCAGTACTTC
TRBV7-2,few,TRBJ2-5,-,CASSSMTGQTTQYF,TGTGCCAGCAGCTCGATGACAGGCCAGACGACCCAGTACTTC
TRBV4-3,few,TRBJ2-2,-,CASSQDPRDFSTGELFF,TGCGCCAGCAGCCAAGACCCGCGGGACTTCAGCACCGGGGAGCTGTTTTTT
TRBV7-9,many,TRBJ1-1,-,CASSLQGLNTEAFF,TGTGCCAGCAGCCTACAGGGCCTGAACACTGAAGCTTTCTTT
TRBV27,-,TRBJ1-5,-,CASSTLQGGNQPQHF,TGTGCCAGCAGTACTCTACAGGGAGGTAATCAGCCCCAGCATTTT
TRBV12-3/TRBV12-4,-,TRBJ2-2,TRBD2,CASSSLAGSGELFF,TGTGCCAGCAGTTCGCTAGCGGGGTCCGGGGAGCTGTTTTTT
TRBV7-2,few,TRBJ2-1,TRBD2,CASSLAGSGGYNEQFF,TGTGCCAGCAGCTTAGCGGGTAGCGGGGGCTACAATGAGCAGTTCTTC
TRBV4-2,many,TRBJ2-2,-,CASSQVQGGDTGELFF,TGTGCCAGCAGCCAAGTTCAAGGGGGGGACACCGGGGAGCTGTTTTTT
TRBV3-1,few,TRBJ1-1,TRBD1,CASSQGGQGGYTEAFF,TGTGCCAGCAGCCAAGGGGGACAGGGTGGGTACACTGAAGCTTTCTTT